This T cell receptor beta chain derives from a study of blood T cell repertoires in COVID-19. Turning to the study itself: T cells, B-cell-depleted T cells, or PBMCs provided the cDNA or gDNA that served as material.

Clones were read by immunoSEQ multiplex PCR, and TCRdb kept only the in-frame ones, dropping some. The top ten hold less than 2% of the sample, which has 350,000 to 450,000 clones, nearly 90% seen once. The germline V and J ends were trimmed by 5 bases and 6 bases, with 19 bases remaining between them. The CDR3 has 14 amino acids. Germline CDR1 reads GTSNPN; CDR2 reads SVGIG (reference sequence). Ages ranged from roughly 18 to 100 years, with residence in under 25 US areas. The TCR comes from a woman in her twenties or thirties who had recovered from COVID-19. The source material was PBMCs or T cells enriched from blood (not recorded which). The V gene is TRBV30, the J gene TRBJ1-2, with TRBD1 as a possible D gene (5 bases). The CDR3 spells CAWGATGISNGYTF. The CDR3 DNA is TGTGCCTGGGGGGCAACCGGGATTTCCAATGGCTACACCTTC. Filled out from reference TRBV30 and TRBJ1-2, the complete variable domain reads SQTIHQWPATLVQPVGSPLSLECTVEGTSNPNLYWYRQAAGRGLQLLFYSVGIGQISSEVPQNLSASRPQDRQFILSSKKLLLSDSGFYLCAWGATGISNGYTFGSGTRLTVV.